The T cell receptor (beta chain) described here comes from a study of T cells after yellow fever vaccination. Germline CDR1 SGHTA, CDR2 FQGNSA. This CDR3 spans 14 amino acids. Trimming cost V 4 bases and J 9 bases; bases outside gene matches: 7. Many counts were recorded for this clonotype. A process of 5'RACE template switching, which added a universal primer site and UMIs, was used to make TCR cDNA. TCRdb redid the calling of the 5' RACE reads with MiXCR, one entry per CDR3 protein. The sample has 250,000 or so distinct CDR3 sequences, over 3% seen once. The chain carries TRBV7-2 and TRBJ2-4; TRBD1 matches at 9 bases. The sample in question was PBMCs, obtained 15 days after the yellow fever booster vaccination. This sequence originates from a man younger than 30 who received the YFV17D yellow fever vaccine. Here the CDR3 reads CASSWAGQGTIQYF. For the CDR3, the DNA is TGTGCCAGCAGCTGGGCGGGACAGGGAACCATTCAGTACTTC. The whole variable domain, remainder taken from reference TRBV7-2 and TRBJ2-4, is GAGVSQSPSNKVTEKGKDVELRCDPISGHTALYWYRQSLGQGLEFLIYFQGNSAPDKSGLPSDRFSAERTGGSVSTLTIQRTQQEDSAVYLCASSWAGQGTIQYFGAGTRLSVL.